These T cell receptor beta chains were read from a single sample in a study of PD-L1 blockade in urothelial cancer. The data were produced by immunoSEQ multiplex PCR, yet TCRdb's version contains in-frame clones alone and is incomplete. The sample consists of 60,000 to 70,000 clones, approximately 80% of them appearing once. The sequenced sample was PBMCs, obtained around atezolizumab (anti-PD-L1) treatment. These receptor sequences come from a man aged 65 to 79 with urothelial cancer. Both conserved end residues are part of each CDR3. A D gene is named only where the DNA matches it firmly. Clone size is stated in some rows and not others, as once, few, many or a class when expanded.

J gene | clone size | D gene | V gene | CDR3 DNA | CDR3 protein
TRBJ1-1 | few | TRBD1 | TRBV19 | TGTGCCAGTAGTCCCCGGACAGGGAGATGGAACACTGAAGCTTTCTTT | CASSPRTGRWNTEAFF
TRBJ2-1 | NA | TRBD2 | TRBV7-2 | TGTGCCAGCAGCTCTAATCGGGCCGGGACTAGCGGAAGCAATGAGCAGTTCTTC | CASSSNRAGTSGSNEQFF
TRBJ1-3 | NA | NA | TRBV6-1 | TGTGCCAGCAGTGAAATGAGGGGAAACACCATATATTTT | CASSEMRGNTIYF
TRBJ2-5 | NA | NA | TRBV19 | TGTGCCAGTAGTATAGTACAGGGATTTAGAGAGACCCAGTACTTC | CASSIVQGFRETQYF
TRBJ2-7 | NA | NA | TRBV4-3 | TGCGCCAGCAGCCAAGTAGTGGGTGGTCGGGGTGTCGGCTTC | CASSQVVGGRGVGF
TRBJ2-1 | NA | NA | TRBV27 | TGTGCCAGCAGTAAAGAGGGGGTCTCCTACAATGAGCAGTTCTTC | CASSKEGVSYNEQFF
TRBJ2-5 | NA | TRBD2 | TRBV11-3 | TGTGCCAGCAGCTTAAGCAGCGGGGGATCGGAGACCCAGTACTTC | CASSLSSGGSETQYF
TRBJ1-1 | NA | TRBD1 | TRBV5-1 | TGCGCCAGCAGCTGGGGGACAGGGATGAACACTGAAGCTTTCTTT | CASSWGTGMNTEAFF
TRBJ1-1 | NA | NA | TRBV27 | TGTGCCAGCAGTTGGGCTCACAGGGAGCCGCCTTTCTTT | CASSWAHREPPFF
TRBJ1-1 | NA | TRBD1 | TRBV28 | TGTGCCAGCAGGCCTGGACAGGGGGCTAATGAAGCTTTCTTT | CASRPGQGANEAFF
TRBJ1-2 | NA | NA | TRBV28 | TGTGCCAGCAGTCGACACGGACAGTTTTCCTATGGCTACACCTTC | CASSRHGQFSYGYTF
TRBJ1-5 | NA | NA | TRBV19 | TGTGCCAGTAGTAGGCCCCCCGGGGGAGGGAGGCAGCCCCAGCATTTT | CASSRPPGGGRQPQHF
TRBJ1-2 | NA | NA | TRBV7-9 | TGTGCCAGCAGCTTAAGTGGTACACACAGAGTAAACTATGGCTACACCTTC | CASSLSGTHRVNYGYTF
TRBJ2-2 | many | NA | TRBV5-6 | TGTGCCAGCAGCTGGGGGGAAGGAGCCTACACCGGGGAGCTGTTTTTT | CASSWGEGAYTGELFF
TRBJ2-3 | NA | TRBD2 | TRBV10-3 | TGTGCCATCAGTGAGTCGAAGCGGGAGTTCGACACAGATACGCAGTATTTT | CAISESKREFDTDTQYF
TRBJ2-7 | NA | TRBD2 | TRBV7-2 | TGTGCCAGCAGCTTCTCGTCTAGCGGAACCTACGAGCAGTACTTC | CASSFSSSGTYEQYF
TRBJ2-7 | NA | NA | TRBV6-1 | TGTGCCAGCAGTCCATCAGGAATCAAGGCCTACGAGCAGTACTTC | CASSPSGIKAYEQYF
TRBJ1-4 | NA | NA | TRBV2 | TGTGCCAGCAGTGGGGCGCGGGGGGGAAGGGAAAAACTGTTTTTT | CASSGARGGREKLFF
TRBJ1-2 | NA | TRBD1 | TRBV18 | TGTGCCAGCTCACCGGGACAAATCCAACGGGACAGGGGGCGAAATGGCTACACCTTC | CASSPGQIQRDRGRNGYTF
TRBJ2-7 | NA | NA | TRBV6-1 | TGTGCCAGCGGTTCTCTTGGAGGGCAGTACTTC | CASGSLGGQYF
TRBJ1-2 | once | TRBD1 | TRBV6-4 | TGTGCCAGCAGTCCCTATCAAGGGGGCGACTATGGCTACACCTTC | CASSPYQGGDYGYTF
TRBJ1-3 | few | NA | TRBV7-6 | TGTGCCAGCAGCTTAGGAGCAGGAATCTTGGGAAACACCATATATTTT | CASSLGAGILGNTIYF
TRBJ1-2 | NA | TRBD1 | TRBV4-3 | TGCGCCAGCAGCCAAGCAGACAGGGGGCGAGGCGGCTACACCTTC | CASSQADRGRGGYTF
TRBJ2-3 | NA | NA | TRBV23-1 | TGCGCCAGCAGTCGACGAACCGGGAGATATACAGATACGCAGTATTTT | CASSRRTGRYTDTQYF
TRBJ2-6 | once | NA | TRBV19 | TGTGCCAGTAGTCTCCGTGGGGCCAACGTCCTGACTTTC | CASSLRGANVLTF
TRBJ2-3 | NA | TRBD2 | TRBV4-3 | TGCGCCAGCAGCGAACTAGCGGGGAACACAGATACGCAGTATTTT | CASSELAGNTDTQYF
TRBJ2-1 | NA | NA | TRBV19 | TGTGCCAGTAGTACAGGGGTCTACAATGAGCAGTTCTTC | CASSTGVYNEQFF